The 15 T cell receptor beta chains in this list originate from one sample, sequenced in a study of blood T cell repertoires in COVID-19. Produced via immunoSEQ multiplex PCR; TCRdb's table is partial and in-frame only. The sample carries hundreds of thousands of clones, roughly nine tenths recorded once. Input material: PBMCs or T cells enriched from blood (not recorded which). The receptors were gathered from a man between 25 and 39 years old who had recovered from COVID-19.

The table lists this clone with a count of one. Other DNA sequences in this specimen translate into the identical CDR3. The V and J genes are TRBV7-9 and TRBJ1-1; D is uncertain. Germline V gives CDR1 SEHNR, CDR2 FQNEAQ (reference sequence). V was clipped by 5 bases and J by 0 bases, with 4 bases between them. The CDR3 consists of 12 residues. CDR3 sequence reads: CASSLLNTEAFF. The CDR3 coding sequence is TGTGCCAGCAGCCTCTTGAACACTGAAGCTTTCTTT.

This clone occurred once. This chain uses TRBV18 with TRBJ2-5; 7 bases map to TRBD1. V gave up 6 bases and J gave up 0 bases; unmatched junction bases: 4. Germline lookup yields CDR1 KGHSH and CDR2 LQKENI. The CDR3 consists of 14 residues. The chain's CDR3 is CASSPTGNQETQYF. As DNA, the CDR3 is TGTGCCAGCTCTCCGACAGGGAACCAAGAGACCCAGTACTTC.

This chain links TRBV6-4 with TRBJ1-2; D gene unclear. Germline CDR1 is MRHNA and CDR2 is SNTAGT. V lost 3 bases and J lost 8, with 7 bases in between. The length of the CDR3 is 11 residues. The CDR3 reads CASSEGGGYTF. The CDR3, as DNA: TGTGCCAGCAGTGAGGGAGGCGGCTACACCTTC.

The CDR3 loop reads CASSLQQGAYNEQFF. DNA for the CDR3: TGTGCCAGCAGCTTACAACAGGGGGCCTACAATGAGCAGTTCTTC. The rearrangement links TRBV7-6 to TRBJ2-1, with 8 bases matching TRBD1. Per germline, CDR1 SGHVS and CDR2 FNYEAQ. Germline trimming cut 2 bases from V and 2 bases from J; bases unmatched to any gene: 2. There are 15 residues in the CDR3.

The genes are TRBV18 and TRBJ2-7; D is unclear. V lost 4 bases to trimming and J lost 1 base, with 8 bases between them. Germline loops: CDR1 KGHSH, CDR2 LQKENI. The CDR3 has 13 amino acids. As DNA, the CDR3 is TGTGCCAGCTCACGTCTTGAGTCCTACGAGCAGTACTTC. Its translation: CASSRLESYEQYF.

CDR3 in amino acids: CASSHGEYGYTF. The CDR3 coding sequence is TGTGCCAGCAGCCATGGAGAGTATGGCTACACCTTC. The chain is built from TRBV3-1 (or the pseudogene TRBV3-2) and TRBJ1-2; no reliable D call. The CDR3 has 12 amino acids. CDR1 is LGHDT and CDR2 is YNNKEL in the germline V gene (reference sequence). Trimming took off 3 bases at V and 5 bases at J, with 7 bases between the two ends.

The chain joins TRBV18 to TRBJ2-5, with a weak D call TRBD1 (5 bases). V was clipped by 2 bases and J by 5 bases, with 27 bases between them. The CDR3 is made up of 19 amino acids. The V gene's germline CDR1 is KGHSH and CDR2 LQKENI. The CDR3 loop reads CASSPSGRVFERTMETQYF. The CDR3 nucleotides are TGTGCCAGCTCACCATCGGGCAGGGTGTTTGAGAGGACGATGGAGACCCAGTACTTC. Looking up the rest from reference TRBV18 and TRBJ2-5 gives the full variable domain: NAGVMQNPRHLVRRRGQEARLRCSPMKGHSHVYWYRQLPEEGLKFMVYLQKENIIDESGMPKERFSAEFPKEGPSILRIQQVVRGDSAAYFCASSPSGRVFERTMETQYFGPGTRLLVL.

The rearrangement joins TRBV6-1 to TRBJ2-3, with D possibly TRBD2 on 5 matching bases. Germline V lookup: CDR1 MNHNS, CDR2 SASEGT. This CDR3 spans 15 amino acids. V lost 5 bases, J lost 2 bases, and 14 bases lay in between. The CDR3 DNA sequence: TGTGCCAGCAGTTCCCGGGGTCCGGCCACAGATACGCAGTATTTT. Residues: CASSSRGPATDTQYF.

The chain recombines TRBV11-2 with TRBJ1-5, with D maybe TRBD1 (5 bases). CDR1 SGHAT and CDR2 FQNNGV come from the germline V gene. The CDR3 totals 13 residues. V lost 3 bases, J lost 6 bases, and 9 bases lay in between. The CDR3 bases are TGTGCCAGCAGCTTCCAGGGAGGTCAGCCCCAGCATTTT. Its translation is CASSFQGGQPQHF.

This clone appeared once. The CDR3 DNA sequence: TGTGCCAGCAGCCAATCGATGGAGGCCGAGCAGTACTTC. It is translated as CASSQSMEAEQYF. The chain combines TRBV14 with TRBJ2-7, with a weak D call TRBD2 (5 bases). The CDR3 is 13 residues long. Germline CDR1 SGHDN, CDR2 FVKESK. Trimming took off 2 bases at V and 6 bases at J, with 11 bases between the two ends. The whole variable domain, remainder taken from reference TRBV14 and TRBJ2-7, is EAGVTQFPSHSVIEKGQTVTLRCDPISGHDNLYWYRRVMGKEIKFLLHFVKESKQDESGMPNNRFLAERTGGTYSTLKVQPAELEDSGVYFCASSQSMEAEQYFGPGTRLTVT.

The rearrangement links TRBV6-4 to TRBJ2-1; no definite D call. V was shortened by 2 bases and J by 5 bases, with 13 bases between the two germline ends. The CDR3 runs 15 residues. Germline V CDR1 and CDR2: MRHNA, SNTAGT. This CDR3 reads CASSDPIQINNEQFF. The CDR3 DNA reads as TGTGCCAGCAGTGACCCCATCCAGATAAACAATGAGCAGTTCTTC.

The chain recombines TRBV19 with TRBJ2-3; 9 bases map to TRBD1. This CDR3 contains 15 residues. V lost 3 bases and J lost 1; bases outside the gene matches: 2. Germline CDR1 is LNHDA and CDR2 is SQIVND (reference sequence). The CDR3 coding sequence is TGTGCCAGTAGTATTTGGACAGGGGGCACAGATACGCAGTATTTT. It is translated as CASSIWTGGTDTQYF.

V gene TRBV3-1 (or the pseudogene TRBV3-2) combines with J gene TRBJ2-7, with D unresolved. Trimming took 0 bases from V and 3 from J, leaving 6 bases between them. Germline V gives CDR1 LGHDT, CDR2 YNNKEL (reference sequence). This CDR3 has 13 residues. Here the CDR3 reads CASSQESGYEQYF. The CDR3 bases are TGTGCCAGCAGCCAAGAATCAGGCTACGAGCAGTACTTC.

Of note for this clone: Other DNA sequences within the sample encode an identical CDR3. The chain carries TRBV5-1 and TRBJ1-5; D unclear. The germline V and J ends were trimmed by 0 bases and 4 bases, with 11 bases remaining between them. The germline V gene has CDR1 SGHRS and CDR2 YFSETQ. The CDR3 contains 15 residues. CDR3 DNA: TGCGCCAGCAGCTTGGTGCCGGGAGGAAATCAGCCCCAGCATTTT. This sequence encodes CASSLVPGGNQPQHF.

Remarks on this clone: An end of the junction differs from the germline gene, which may be a read error. J is TRBJ2-4 and V is TRBV5-3, with a tentative D call TRBD2 (5 bases). TRBV5-3 is an ORF for which the function is uncertain. CDR3 length: 14 amino acids. The DNA for the CDR3 is TGTGTCAGAAGCTTGAGAGGGCCCAAAAACATTCAGTACTTC. Encoded protein: CVRSLRGPKNIQYF.